This record covers a single T cell receptor beta chain. CDR3 size: 12 residues. Germline V CDR1 and CDR2: SGDLS, YYNGEE. Trimming stripped 0 bases from V and 5 bases from J, with 4 bases between. The data stem from a study of blood T cell repertoires in COVID-19. Study overall: The United States, Italy and Spain provided the acute and convalescent COVID-19 samples. From T cells, B-cell-depleted T cells, or PBMCs came the material, which was cDNA or gDNA.

As processed by the authors: It was from reference gene primer amplification that nucleated cell counts were estimated. Using immunoSEQ multiplex PCR, the repertoire was profiled, and TCRdb retains in-frame clones only, with some absent. V and J calls and clone size are as listed in that table; D and trimming were resolved from the DNA. The sample includes 100,000 to 150,000 clones, 85% to 90% of them seen just once. This TCR derives from a man between 60 and 75 years old with COVID-19, enrolled during active disease. Material: peripheral blood. The chain has TRBV9 and TRBJ2-3; D call uncertain. CDR3: CASSVAQDTQYF. Here the CDR3 DNA reads TGTGCCAGCAGCGTAGCCCAAGATACGCAGTATTTT.